The present T cell receptor (beta chain) was sequenced within a study of cytomegalovirus exposure and HLA in healthy donors. For the study at large: A prior study identified approximately 120 million unique TCR beta sequences from roughly 180 million T cells. Study-wide results and caveats: Earlier analysis found most TCR beta V segments productive about 87% or about 30% of the time. The authors later found TCR association rates varying by HLA locus, with DRB1 most and HLA-C fewest. A later analysis found common viral pathogens apparently linked to several of the most significant clusters.

As regards this clone: Antigen unknown.

Germline loops: CDR1 MDHEN, CDR2 SYDVKM. V was shortened by 0 bases and J by 6 bases, with 5 bases between the two germline ends. The length of the CDR3 is 13 residues. It was with 60 Vbeta and 13 Jbeta primers that the PCR ran. Profiling relied on immunoSEQ multiplex PCR, and the TCRdb table lists in-frame clones only, not all of them. This sample has some 150,000 clones, with roughly 63% found just once. The sequenced sample was PBMCs. The rearrangement links TRBV28 to TRBJ2-2, with a weak D call TRBD2 (5 bases). The TCR comes from a woman aged 60-75 years in good health and CMV-seropositive. The DNA for the CDR3 is TGTGCCAGCAGTTTATGGGGAGCCGGGGAGCTGTTTTTT. Translated, it gives CASSLWGAGELFF.